The 20 T cell receptor beta chains listed next were all sequenced from one sample in a study of beta chain features in type 1 diabetes. The whole isolated RNA underwent reverse transcription, so sequencing captured expressed TCRB transcripts. The data were produced by immunoSEQ multiplex PCR, yet TCRdb's version contains in-frame clones alone and is incomplete. The sample consists of about 400,000 clones, roughly an eighth of them appearing once. Source material: naive CD4+ T cells from blood. Receptor source: a man in his late teens or twenties in good health.

This clone was found many times. The chain is built from TRBV7-2 and TRBJ1-5; TRBD1 matches 11 bases. V lost 5 bases to trimming and J lost 4 bases; unmatched junction nucleotides: 7. This CDR3 comprises 16 residues. Germline assignment: CDR1 SGHTA and CDR2 FQGNSA. The CDR3 loop is CASSRGTGGGNQPQHF. CDR3 sequence (DNA): TGTGCCAGCAGCCGCGGGACAGGGGGAGGGAATCAGCCCCAGCATTTT.

The chain recombines TRBV5-4 with TRBJ2-7, with TRBD2 identical over 9 bases. This CDR3 is built from 16 residues. Germline loops: CDR1 SGHNT, CDR2 YYREEE (reference sequence). Losses at the gene ends were 0 bases for V and 4 bases for J; bases not matched to a gene: 8. The CDR3 nucleotides read TGTGCCAGCAGCTTGGCATCGGTAGCGGGAGCATACGAGCAGTACTTC. Translated: CASSLASVAGAYEQYF.

This clone was seen only a few times. The chain recombines TRBV25-1 with TRBJ2-3; possible D gene TRBD2, 5 bases. Germline V CDR1 and CDR2: MGHDK, SYGVNS. The ends were cut back, 1 base at V and 3 bases at J, with 5 bases in the middle. The CDR3 has 13 amino acids. The CDR3 DNA sequence: TGTGCCAGCAGTGAATCGGGGACAGATACGCAGTATTTT. Encoded protein: CASSESGTDTQYF.

This clone occurred a few times. V is TRBV4-3 and J is TRBJ1-5; TRBD1 might be the D (5 bases). This CDR3 comprises 13 residues. The V gene's germline CDR1 is LGHNA and CDR2 YSLEER. V lost 2 bases to trimming and J lost 9 bases, with 11 bases between them. CDR3 sequence: CASSQSTGLPQHF. CDR3 DNA sequence: TGCGCCAGCAGCCAATCAACGGGACTGCCCCAGCATTTT.

This clone was observed a handful of times. V is TRBV15 and J is TRBJ1-6; 9 bases fit TRBD1. Germline lookup yields CDR1 LNHNV and CDR2 YYDKDF (reference sequence). The CDR3 loop spans 14 amino acids. V was clipped by 4 bases and J by 10 bases; unmatched bases: 5. The CDR3 spells CATSTGTGLSPLHF. CDR3 nucleotide sequence: TGTGCCACCAGCACTGGGACAGGGCTCTCACCCCTCCACTTT.

This clone turned up a few times. CDR3 region: CSVGGRGNEKLFF. Here the CDR3 DNA reads TGCAGCGTTGGGGGCAGGGGGAACGAAAAACTGTTTTTT. The rearrangement uses TRBV29-1 and TRBJ1-4, with 7 bases matching TRBD1. Per the germline V gene, CDR1 is SQVTM and CDR2 is ANQGSEA. After removal of 4 bases from V and 8 bases from J, the junction contained 7 bases not matched to a gene. This CDR3 is built from 13 residues.

The chain has TRBV25-1 and TRBJ1-4; D is possibly TRBD1 (6 bases). Trimming pared 3 bases from V and 2 bases from J, leaving 13 bases between. The CDR3 runs to 16 residues. Germline V gene sequence: CDR1 MGHDK, CDR2 SYGVNS. CDR3 nucleotide sequence: TGTGCCAGCAGTGAGCACACAGGGAAGACTAATGAAAAACTGTTTTTT. It codes for CASSEHTGKTNEKLFF.

The chain has TRBV28 and TRBJ1-2; 9 bases are a match to TRBD1. In germline, CDR1 is MDHEN, CDR2 SYDVKM. The CDR3 loop spans 17 amino acids. The V gene end was trimmed by 6 bases and the J gene end by 0 bases; junction bases not matched to a gene: 11. This CDR3 is CASSRGQGIFANYGYTF. The CDR3 region has the DNA TGTGCCAGCAGCAGGGGACAGGGAATATTCGCTAACTATGGCTACACCTTC.

The V call is TRBV4-3, the J call TRBJ2-2, with D maybe TRBD1 (6 bases). This CDR3 contains 17 residues. Germline lookup yields CDR1 LGHNA and CDR2 YSLEER. V lost 4 bases and J lost 4, with 19 bases in between. CDR3 nucleotides: TGCGCCAGCAGCCTATCCCCGAGGGGGACGGGCACCGGGGAGCTGTTTTTT. This gives the protein CASSLSPRGTGTGELFF.

The genes are TRBV30 and TRBJ1-3; unclear D gene. CDR3 length equals 16 residues. V lost 3 bases to trimming and J lost 0 bases, with 15 bases between them. Germline loops: CDR1 GTSNPN, CDR2 SVGIG (reference sequence). The CDR3: CAWRPRRLFSGNTIYF. The CDR3 nucleotides read TGTGCCTGGAGACCCCGGCGGCTATTCTCTGGAAACACCATATATTTT.

V gene TRBV7-9 combines with J gene TRBJ1-1, with TRBD1 identical over 9 bases. The CDR3 length is 17 residues. Per the germline V gene, CDR1 is SEHNR and CDR2 is FQNEAQ (reference sequence). Trimming removed 4 bases from V and 5 bases from J; junction bases left unmatched: 14. CDR3 DNA sequence: TGTGCCAGCAGCTATCTACAGGGGGCCGCGCTGAGGACTGAAGCTTTCTTT. It translates to CASSYLQGAALRTEAFF.

DNA of the CDR3: TGTGCCAGCAGCGCCGCCGGGACAGGGTCAGTCGAGCAGTACTTC. It specifies CASSAAGTGSVEQYF. The chain employs TRBV11-2 and TRBJ2-7; 9 nucleotides align to TRBD1. CDR3 length: 15 amino acids. V lost 5 bases to trimming and J lost 6 bases; unmatched junction nucleotides: 11. Germline V gives CDR1 SGHAT, CDR2 FQNNGV. Complete variable domain (other parts from reference TRBV11-2 and TRBJ2-7): EAGVAQSPRYKIIEKRQSVAFWCNPISGHATLYWYQQILGQGPKLLIQFQNNGVVDDSQLPKDRFSAERLKGVDSTLKIQPAKLEDSAVYLCASSAAGTGSVEQYFGPGTRLTVT.

V and J are TRBV27 and TRBJ1-5, with D possibly being TRBD1 (5 bases). Germline V gene data show CDR1 as MNHEY and CDR2 as SMNVEV (reference sequence). The length of the CDR3 is 15 residues. Between the trimmed V and J ends, which lost 2 bases and 0 bases, there was a span of 8 bases. CDR3 DNA sequence: TGTGCCAGCAGTTTAACCAGGGATAGCAATCAGCCCCAGCATTTT. This sequence encodes CASSLTRDSNQPQHF.

The V gene is TRBV7-2, the J gene TRBJ2-1; 7 bases agree with TRBD1. Losses at the gene ends were 6 bases for V and 8 bases for J; bases not matched to a gene: 4. This CDR3 comprises 12 residues. Germline CDR1 and CDR2: SGHTA and FQGNSA. In DNA form, the CDR3 reads TGTGCCAGCAGGATACAGGGGCATGAGCAGTTCTTC. Amino acid sequence: CASRIQGHEQFF.

Only a few counts were recorded for this clone. The chain has TRBV5-1 and TRBJ2-6; maybe TRBD1 (6 bases). Germline loops: CDR1 SGHRS, CDR2 YFSETQ. This CDR3 is built from 16 residues. V lost 4 bases and J 7 bases, leaving 18 bases between the germline ends. CDR3 residues: CASSRNRDTKANVLTF. The CDR3 nucleotides read TGCGCCAGCAGCCGAAACCGGGACACCAAAGCCAACGTCCTGACTTTC.

This clone was recorded a few times. The chain links TRBV28 to TRBJ2-1; tentatively, D is TRBD1 (5 bases). The CDR3 totals 16 residues. Germline CDR1 reads MDHEN; CDR2 reads SYDVKM. V dropped 6 bases and J dropped 5 bases, with 20 bases sitting between them. The CDR3 nucleotides read TGTGCCAGCAGAACCCTCAGGGCCCCGGGTAACAATGAGCAGTTCTTC. Protein product: CASRTLRAPGNNEQFF. The full variable domain, completed using reference TRBV28 and TRBJ2-1, is DVKVTQSSRYLVKRTGEKVFLECVQDMDHENMFWYRQDPGLGLRLIYFSYDVKMKEKGDIPEGYSVSREKKERFSLILESASTNQTSMYLCASRTLRAPGNNEQFFGPGTRLTVL.

V gene TRBV30 combines with J gene TRBJ2-7, with TRBD2 as a possible D gene (5 bases). The germline V and J ends were trimmed by 0 bases and 0 bases, with 12 bases remaining between them. Per the germline V gene, CDR1 is GTSNPN and CDR2 is SVGIG (reference sequence). The CDR3 is made up of 15 amino acids. CDR3 loop: CAWSVPSGPSYEQYF. In DNA, the CDR3 is TGTGCCTGGAGTGTACCGAGCGGCCCCTCCTACGAGCAGTACTTC.

About this clone: Within the sample, other DNA sequences also encode this same CDR3. This sequence joins TRBV5-1 and TRBJ2-5; D not certain. V lost 0 bases and J lost 4, with 7 bases in between. Germline CDR1 and CDR2: SGHRS and YFSETQ. The CDR3 consists of 13 residues. The CDR3 reads CASSLGSRETQYF. CDR3 in DNA: TGCGCCAGCAGCTTGGGTTCTCGAGAGACCCAGTACTTC.

The V gene is TRBV11-2, the J gene TRBJ2-7, with a possible D match to TRBD2 (7 bases). The CDR3 sequence is 15 residues long. V was shortened by 4 bases and J by 2 bases, with 15 bases between the two germline ends. Looked up from germline, CDR1 is SGHAT and CDR2 is FQNNGV. Here the CDR3 DNA reads TGTGCCAGCAGCTCATTGCGGGGGCTTCCCTACGAGCAGTACTTC. Protein sequence: CASSSLRGLPYEQYF. Combining the CDR3 with reference TRBV11-2 and TRBJ2-7 gives the whole variable domain EAGVAQSPRYKIIEKRQSVAFWCNPISGHATLYWYQQILGQGPKLLIQFQNNGVVDDSQLPKDRFSAERLKGVDSTLKIQPAKLEDSAVYLCASSSLRGLPYEQYFGPGTRLTVT.

The gene calls are TRBV7-9 and TRBJ2-5; the D is unclear. V was trimmed by 4 bases and J by 4 bases, leaving 10 bases between them. Germline V gene data show CDR1 as SEHNR and CDR2 as FQNEAQ (reference sequence). The CDR3 is 13 amino acids. As DNA, the CDR3 is TGTGCCAGCAGCTCGATCGGCGGAGAGACCCAGTACTTC. It yields the protein CASSSIGGETQYF.